The rows below give T cell receptor beta chains drawn from one sample of a study of EBV T-cell therapy then PD-1 blockade in nasopharyngeal carcinoma. TCRdb keeps only in-frame clones here, not all; method: immunoSEQ multiplex PCR. The sample yields approximately 23,000 clones, over 65% seen once. The antigens of these receptors remain unknown. The sequences come from CD8+ T cells from blood, collected at day -245 from a patient whose treatment included autologous EBV-specific T cells and nivolumab. The receptors here all came from a man between 40 and 49 years old with nasopharyngeal carcinoma. The CDR3 runs from the conserved cysteine through the conserved F or W. A D gene is named only where the DNA matches it firmly. The size entry is marked missing in some rows and otherwise reads once, few, many or a size class.

clone size,J gene,D gene,V gene,CDR3 DNA,CDR3 protein
NA,TRBJ2-1,TRBD2,TRBV11-1,TGTGCCAGCAGCCCGACTAGCGGGGGGCTGTCTCGGTTCTTC,CASSPTSGGLSRFF
NA,TRBJ2-7,NA,TRBV9,TGTGCCAGCAGCGGGACCGGGTCCTCCTACGAGCAGTACTTC,CASSGTGSSYEQYF
once,TRBJ2-7,NA,TRBV27,TGTGCCACGAGGGAACAGATTAGCTCCTACGAGCAGTACTTC,CATREQISSYEQYF
once,TRBJ1-2,NA,TRBV10-3,TGTGCCATCACCTTTTGCCGAGATGGGGTCGCTTTGGTCTATGGCTACACCTTC,CAITFCRDGVALVYGYTF
NA,TRBJ1-3,NA,TRBV6-6,TGTGCCAGCAGTTACTCAGCTGACTCTGGAAACACCATATATTTT,CASSYSADSGNTIYF
NA,TRBJ2-7,NA,TRBV5-8,TGTGCCAGCAGCGGGGTCCCGGGGTCATTCTACGAGCAGTACTTC,CASSGVPGSFYEQYF
NA,TRBJ2-7,TRBD1,TRBV25-1,TGTGCCAGCAGTGAGACAGGGGCCGAGCAGTACTTC,CASSETGAEQYF
few,TRBJ2-2,TRBD2,TRBV3-1/TRBV3-2,TGTGCCAGCAGCCCTACCCAGCGGGGGAACACCGGGGAGCTGTTTTTT,CASSPTQRGNTGELFF
few,TRBJ1-4,NA,TRBV6-2/TRBV6-3,TGTGCCAGCAGTTACAGCGGGAGAGGTGAAAAACTGTTTTTT,CASSYSGRGEKLFF
NA,TRBJ2-7,TRBD1,TRBV5-6,TGTGCCAGCAGCTCGGGGGACAGGGTACCTTTGGGGCAGTACTTC,CASSSGDRVPLGQYF
NA,TRBJ2-3,NA,TRBV9,TGTGCCAGCAGCGGAGGGGGGAGGGTCACAGATACGCAGTATTTT,CASSGGGRVTDTQYF
NA,TRBJ2-3,TRBD2,TRBV2,TGTGCCACCGTACTAGCGGGGTTAGCAGATACGCAGTATTTT,CATVLAGLADTQYF
NA,TRBJ1-1,NA,TRBV2,TGTGCCAGCAGTAGGACGGTGAACACTGAAGCTTTCTTT,CASSRTVNTEAFF
medium-sized,TRBJ1-2,NA,TRBV25-1,TGTGCCAGCTCACCGGGCCTTGGGGATGGCTACACCTTC,CASSPGLGDGYTF
NA,TRBJ2-2,NA,TRBV28,TGTGCCAGCCTAGGGGACGGGGAGCTGTTTTTT,CASLGDGELFF
NA,TRBJ2-7,NA,TRBV13,TGTGCCAGCAGCTTGGGCAGGATGGGCACCGACCACGAGCAGTACTTC,CASSLGRMGTDHEQYF
NA,TRBJ2-6,NA,TRBV6-5,TGTGCCAGCAGTTACGATGACTCTGGGGCCAACGTCCTGACTTTC,CASSYDDSGANVLTF
NA,TRBJ1-1,NA,TRBV2,TGTGCCAGCAGTGAAGATTTTAGGGGCACTGAAGCTTTCTTT,CASSEDFRGTEAFF
NA,TRBJ2-5,TRBD1,TRBV5-1,TGCGCCAGCGCCCCCAGGGGGAGCCAAGAGACCCAGTACTTC,CASAPRGSQETQYF
few,TRBJ1-1,NA,TRBV4-2,TGTGCCAGCAGCCAAGATTGGGACACTGAAGCTTTCTTT,CASSQDWDTEAFF
medium-sized,TRBJ1-1,NA,TRBV4-3,TGCGCCAGCAGCCAAGGTTTGGACAGAAAGCCTGAAGCTTTCTTT,CASSQGLDRKPEAFF
NA,TRBJ2-3,NA,TRBV18,TGTGCCAGCTCACCACCGCCGGGGCTAGGCACAGATACGCAGTATTTT,CASSPPPGLGTDTQYF
NA,TRBJ1-5,NA,TRBV28,TGTGCCAGCCTCTCTGTGACACAGAGCAATCAGCCCCAGCATTTT,CASLSVTQSNQPQHF
NA,TRBJ2-7,TRBD2,TRBV4-2,TGTGCCAGCAGCCCAGAAGGGACTAGGGACTCCTACGAGCAGTACTTC,CASSPEGTRDSYEQYF
NA,TRBJ2-7,TRBD1,TRBV7-6,TGTGCCAGCAGCTTAGTTTGGACAGGAGGATTAGACGAGCAGTACTTC,CASSLVWTGGLDEQYF
NA,TRBJ1-2,NA,TRBV24-1,TGTGCCACCAGGGACTCTAACTATGGCTACACCTTC,CATRDSNYGYTF
once,TRBJ2-3,TRBD1,TRBV3-1/TRBV3-2,TGTGCCAGCAGCCAGCACAGGGGGCAAAGCACAGATACGCAGTATTTT,CASSQHRGQSTDTQYF
few,TRBJ2-6,TRBD1,TRBV6-2/TRBV6-3,TGTGCCAGCAGTTCGGGACAGTCTGGGGCCAACGTCCTGACTTTC,CASSSGQSGANVLTF
NA,TRBJ1-6,NA,TRBV5-1,TGCGCCAGCAGCTTGGGCCCTTACCTGGGCTCCTATAATTCACCCCTCCACTTT,CASSLGPYLGSYNSPLHF
NA,TRBJ1-2,NA,TRBV9,TGTGCCAGCGGCCCTGGGAGCTATGGCTACACCTTC,CASGPGSYGYTF
NA,TRBJ2-1,TRBD2,TRBV9,TGTGCCAGCAGCGTAAATATAGCGGGGGGGAGCTCCTACAATGAGCAGTTCTTC,CASSVNIAGGSSYNEQFF
NA,TRBJ2-7,TRBD2,TRBV4-3,TGCGCCAGCAGCTTCACGGGGGGTGGGTACGAGCAGTACTTC,CASSFTGGGYEQYF
once,TRBJ1-4,NA,TRBV9,TGTGCCAGCAGCGAGTTGGGGGCGGGGGAAAAACTGTTTTTT,CASSELGAGEKLFF
NA,TRBJ2-7,TRBD1,TRBV3-1/TRBV3-2,TGTGCCAGCAGCCCGCCGGGACAGGGGATCTACGAGCAGTACTTC,CASSPPGQGIYEQYF
NA,TRBJ1-6,NA,TRBV30,TGTGCCTGGAGTGTACACGGCTACGATTCACCCCTCCACTTT,CAWSVHGYDSPLHF
NA,TRBJ2-3,TRBD2,TRBV4-1,TGCGCCAGCAGCCAAGATAGGGCTAGCGGGGGGCCGGATACGCAGTATTTT,CASSQDRASGGPDTQYF
NA,TRBJ2-3,NA,TRBV4-3,TGCGCCAGCAGCCAAGATTTGGTGGTGGATACGCAGTATTTT,CASSQDLVVDTQYF
NA,TRBJ2-7,TRBD2,TRBV4-3,TGCGCCAGCAGTCTTAGCGGGGAAGGTATTTACGAGCAGTACTTC,CASSLSGEGIYEQYF
few,TRBJ2-1,TRBD2,TRBV6-4,TGTGCCAGCAGTCCCCAGGGCGGGGGGGTAAATGAGCAGTTCTTC,CASSPQGGGVNEQFF
NA,TRBJ1-1,TRBD1,TRBV27,TGTGCCAGCAGTGCGACAGGGGGACGCACTGAAGCTTTCTTT,CASSATGGRTEAFF
medium-sized,TRBJ1-2,NA,TRBV3-1/TRBV3-2,TGTGCCAGCAGCCCACCATTTTGGGGCGACTATGGCTACACCTTC,CASSPPFWGDYGYTF
once,TRBJ2-2,NA,TRBV5-6,TGTGCCAGCAGCTTAGGTGGGGTTGGGACCGGGGAGCTGTTTTTT,CASSLGGVGTGELFF
NA,TRBJ2-6,NA,TRBV4-3,TGCGCCAGCAGCCAGACAGGTACAGCATCTGGGGCCAACGTCCTGACTTTC,CASSQTGTASGANVLTF
NA,TRBJ1-2,NA,TRBV9,TGTGCCAGCGACCCCGAGGGGGGGGCGCTTCCTGGAGGCTACACCTTC,CASDPEGGALPGGYTF
NA,TRBJ2-6,NA,TRBV3-1/TRBV3-2,TGTGCCAGCAGCCAAGATATGTCAGCCTCTGGGGCCAACGTCCTGACTTTC,CASSQDMSASGANVLTF
NA,TRBJ2-3,NA,TRBV6-4,TGTGCCAGCAGCTTTACGGAACGCCCCACAGATACGCAGTATTTT,CASSFTERPTDTQYF
NA,TRBJ2-7,NA,TRBV2,TGTGCCAGCAGTGGAGTCCGAGAGCAGTACTTC,CASSGVREQYF
NA,TRBJ1-1,NA,TRBV9,TGTGCCAGCAGCCTTGGGGGGGGAAACACTGAAGCTTTCTTT,CASSLGGGNTEAFF